This T cell receptor (beta chain) was captured by sequencing in a study of siplizumab effects on memory and regulatory T cells. The CDR3 is 15 amino acids. Trimming stripped 4 bases from V and 0 bases from J, with 10 bases between. Germline loops: CDR1 SGHNT, CDR2 YYREEE (reference sequence). Study results and caveats: A mean of around 65% of mappable alloreactive CD4+ clones were Treg-derived with siplizumab, compared with around 26% in controls.

Profiled with immunoSEQ multiplex PCR; TCRdb holds only in-frame clones, not every one. The sample lists 9,000 to 15,000 clones; around 45% were seen once. Coculture of the mixed lymphocyte reaction cells took place at 37 degrees C and lasted around six days. This clone occurred a few times. The antigen remains unidentified. The rearrangement uses TRBV5-4 and TRBJ2-2; D possibly corresponds to TRBD1 (6 bases). This receptor was obtained from a human donor in good health; the cells came from an allogeneic mixed lymphocyte reaction. Some clones in this sample may be carry-over from other donors' samples. The sample taken for sequencing was CFSE-low (dividing) CD8+ T cells sorted from an allogeneic mixed lymphocyte reaction. The CDR3 is CASSVDSSNTGELFF. In DNA, the CDR3 is TGTGCCAGCAGCGTGGACAGCTCGAACACCGGGGAGCTGTTTTTT.